These 19 T cell receptor beta chains share one sample of origin, sequenced in a study of T cells in Graves' hyperthyroidism and ophthalmopathy. Amplification yielded TCR beta CDR3 regions, with RNA transcripts as the source. The study used the HTBI primer set for a first-round RT-PCR of the TCR CDR3. TCRdb analysed the multiplex PCR reads with MiXCR anew, one entry per CDR3 protein. This sample has 650,000 to 700,000 distinct CDR3 sequences, with roughly 17% found just once. Sequencing was performed on blood. These receptors came from a man aged 50 to 60 with Graves' hyperthyroidism.

This clonotype has ten or more counts. The chain combines TRBV4-2 with TRBJ2-7, with a tentative D call TRBD2 (5 bases). The length of the CDR3 is 14 residues. Trimming pared 4 bases from V and 5 bases from J, leaving 15 bases between. Germline-derived CDR1 and CDR2 are LGHNA and YNFKEQ. The CDR3 DNA sequence: TGTGCCAGCAGCCTTACCGGGATCCCCCACGAGCAGTACTTC. Translating gives CASSLTGIPHEQYF.

This clonotype was seen at least ten times. The junction departs from germline at one end; a sequencing error may be responsible. CDR3 sequence reads: CSVEDRGSSYEQYF. In DNA, the CDR3 is TGCAGCGTAGAAGACAGGGGGAGCTCCTACGAGCAGTACTTC. The rearrangement links TRBV29-1 to TRBJ2-7, with 9 bases lining up with TRBD1. Germline CDR1 SQVTM, CDR2 ANQGSEA. The CDR3 length is 14 residues.

J is TRBJ1-4 and V is TRBV30; possibly TRBD1 for D (6 bases). The CDR3 has 16 amino acids. Trimming took off 4 bases at V and 10 bases at J, with 25 bases between the two ends. Germline CDR1 is GTSNPN and CDR2 is SVGIG (reference sequence). The CDR3 DNA is TGTGCCTGGACCTCGCCTCGTGGCAGGGGAGGACGAAAACTGTTTTTT. Protein: CAWTSPRGRGGRKLFF.

This clonotype was observed many times. The chain uses TRBV29-1 and TRBJ2-1, with a possible D match to TRBD2 (7 bases). The CDR3 is 13 amino acids. Trimming removed 7 bases from V and 3 bases from J, with 13 bases in between. Per germline, CDR1 SQVTM and CDR2 ANQGSEA. The CDR3 DNA reads as TGCAGCGGGGGGGGGGCAAGCTACAATGAGCAGTTCTTC. It codes for CSGGGASYNEQFF.

There are many counts of this clonotype. The J gene is TRBJ1-2, the V gene TRBV9; D is undetermined. CDR1 is SGDLS, CDR2 YYNGEE, per germline. Trimming stripped 0 bases from V and 4 bases from J, with 13 bases between. The CDR3 is 15 amino acids. The CDR3 spells CASSVVARGAYGYTF. CDR3 nucleotide sequence: TGTGCCAGCAGCGTAGTGGCCCGGGGAGCCTATGGCTACACCTTC.

The table lists this clonotype with many counts. The J gene is TRBJ2-1, the V gene TRBV7-8, with TRBD2 identical over 7 bases. V lost 1 base to trimming and J lost 13 bases; unmatched junction nucleotides: 10. CDR3 length: 14 amino acids. CDR1 is SGHVS and CDR2 is FQNEAQ in the germline V gene. The CDR3 DNA sequence: TGTGCCAGCAGCTTAGGTAGGGAGGGGAGGTCTCAGTTCTTC. It specifies CASSLGREGRSQFF.

As regards this clonotype: The junction shows a germline mismatch at one end, possibly a read error. The chain employs TRBV6-2 or TRBV6-3 and TRBJ1-2; D is perhaps TRBD1 (5 bases). The germline V gene encodes CDR1 MNHEY and CDR2 SVGEGT. This CDR3 region has 14 residues. The CDR3 sequence: CAGSPETENYGYTF. In DNA form, the CDR3 reads TGTGCCGGCAGTCCAGAGACAGAGAACTATGGCTACACCTTC.

The V call is TRBV7-9, the J call TRBJ2-1; no clear D gene. Trimming removed 0 bases from V and 6 bases from J, with 9 bases in between. The CDR3 covers 14 residues. CDR1 and CDR2 (germline): SEHNR, FQNEAQ (reference sequence). In DNA form, the CDR3 reads TGTGCCAGCAGCTTAGCAGTCCTAGGCAATGAGCAGTTCTTC. As protein: CASSLAVLGNEQFF.

V usage is TRBV4-3 and J usage is TRBJ2-7; D call uncertain. The CDR3 totals 14 residues. Trimming left V 0 bases short and J 3 bases short, with 9 bases between. Germline values: CDR1 LGHNA, CDR2 YSLEER. The CDR3 sequence: CASSQEGASYEQYF. The CDR3 DNA follows: TGCGCCAGCAGCCAAGAAGGAGCCAGCTACGAGCAGTACTTC.

With respect to this clonotype: A much larger clone lies a single base off, so this may be a read error. The gene calls are TRBV7-2 and TRBJ2-1, with 8 bases lining up with TRBD2. This CDR3 contains 16 residues. The germline V gene has CDR1 SGHTA and CDR2 FQGNSA. In nucleotides, the CDR3 is TGTGCCAGCAGCTTTAGGGCACTAGCGGAGTACAATGAGCAGATCTTC. Translating it yields CASSFRALAEYNEQIF.

This clonotype was observed many times. The rearrangement links TRBV7-3 to TRBJ2-3, with a weak D call TRBD2 (6 bases). V was pared by 5 bases and J by 1 base, with 16 bases between. There are 16 residues in the CDR3. Germline V gives CDR1 SGHTA, CDR2 FQGTGA. The CDR3 reads CASSLLGGGGTDTQYF. CDR3 bases: TGTGCCAGCAGCCTACTCGGCGGCGGGGGCACAGATACGCAGTATTTT.

This clonotype was seen at least ten times. V is TRBV10-2 and J is TRBJ2-1; D is unresolved. Germline V gene sequence: CDR1 WSHSY, CDR2 SAAADI. V was shortened by 7 bases and J by 6 bases, with 7 bases between the two germline ends. This CDR3 comprises 11 residues. This CDR3 reads CASKASNEQFF. The CDR3 bases are TGCGCCAGCAAGGCAAGCAATGAGCAGTTCTTC.

This clonotype has only a few counts. The chain employs TRBV29-1 and TRBJ2-1; TRBD1 agrees at 9 bases. The CDR3 length is 12 residues. V trimming: 6 bases; J trimming: 9 bases; junction bases outside the gene matches: 6. CDR1 and CDR2 from the germline V gene are SQVTM and ANQGSEA. The CDR3 region is CSVPADRGEQFF. CDR3 in DNA: TGCAGCGTCCCTGCGGACAGGGGTGAGCAGTTCTTC.

This clonotype was recorded many times. The chain employs TRBV4-3 and TRBJ1-1; D perhaps matches TRBD1 (6 bases). The germline V gene encodes CDR1 LGHNA and CDR2 YSLEER. Trimming cost V 3 bases and J 0 bases, with 14 bases left between them. CDR3 size: 16 residues. CDR3 DNA sequence: TGCGCCAGCAGCCAGCCAGGGGACCCCATGAACACTGAAGCTTTCTTT. This gives the protein CASSQPGDPMNTEAFF.

Only one count was recorded for this clonotype. A junction end diverges from the germline sequence, so it may reflect a read error. The V gene is TRBV10-3, the J gene TRBJ2-1; perhaps TRBD2 as D (5 bases). Per the germline V gene, CDR1 is ENHRY and CDR2 is SYGVKD. The CDR3 spans 12 residues. CDR3 coding DNA: TGTGCCACCAGTGAGGGATACAATGAGCAGTTCTTC. It codes for CATSEGYNEQFF.

This clonotype was recorded many times. The chain couples TRBV15 to TRBJ2-5; perhaps TRBD2 as D (6 bases). Trimming took 5 bases from V and 5 from J, leaving 15 bases between them. The length of the CDR3 is 14 residues. The germline V gene has CDR1 LNHNV and CDR2 YYDKDF (reference sequence). In DNA, the CDR3 is TGTGCCACCAGCTCCCGACTAGTTCGCGAGACCCAGTACTTC. It encodes CATSSRLVRETQYF.

The table lists this clonotype with a few counts. This chain connects TRBV6-2 or TRBV6-3 to TRBJ2-1; TRBD2 matches at 8 bases. The CDR3 is made up of 17 amino acids. V shed 5 bases and J 0 bases; nucleotides not matched to a gene: 9. The germline CDR1 and CDR2 sequences are MNHEY and SVGEGT. The CDR3 DNA reads as TGTGCCAGCAGTCACACATCGGGGGGGAACTCCTACAATGAGCAGTTCTTC. It specifies CASSHTSGGNSYNEQFF.

In its sample, this clonotype was seen once. The V and J genes are TRBV9 and TRBJ2-1; D gene uncertain. Trimming left V 0 bases short and J 8 bases short, with 12 bases between. Germline V gene lookup returns CDR1 SGDLS and CDR2 YYNGEE. The CDR3 is 14 amino acids. The CDR3 sequence: CASSVENAGDEQFF. The CDR3, as DNA: TGTGCCAGCAGCGTAGAAAACGCAGGTGATGAGCAGTTCTTC.

V is TRBV27 and J is TRBJ2-1; TRBD2 matches at 11 bases. J lost 8 bases, V lost 5 bases, and 11 bases had no gene match. This CDR3 is 16 amino acids long. Germline CDR1 reads MNHEY; CDR2 reads SMNVEV (reference sequence). The CDR3: CASSLNLAGGFYEQFF. The CDR3 DNA reads TGTGCCAGCAGTCTCAATTTAGCGGGAGGGTTCTATGAGCAGTTCTTC.